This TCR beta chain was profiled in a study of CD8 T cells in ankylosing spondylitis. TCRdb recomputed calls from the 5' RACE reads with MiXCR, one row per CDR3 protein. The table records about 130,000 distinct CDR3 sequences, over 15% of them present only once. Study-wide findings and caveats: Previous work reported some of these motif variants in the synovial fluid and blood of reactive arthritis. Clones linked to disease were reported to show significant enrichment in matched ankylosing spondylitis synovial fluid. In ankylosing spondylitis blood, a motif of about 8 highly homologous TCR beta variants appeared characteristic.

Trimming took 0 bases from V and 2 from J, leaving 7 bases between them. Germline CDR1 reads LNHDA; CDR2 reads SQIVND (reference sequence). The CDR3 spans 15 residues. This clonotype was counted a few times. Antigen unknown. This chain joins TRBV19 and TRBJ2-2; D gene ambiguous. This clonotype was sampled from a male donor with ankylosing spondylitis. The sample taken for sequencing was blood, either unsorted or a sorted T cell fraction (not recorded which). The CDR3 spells CASSIEAANTGELFF. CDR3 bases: TGTGCCAGTAGTATAGAGGCAGCCAACACCGGGGAGCTGTTTTTT. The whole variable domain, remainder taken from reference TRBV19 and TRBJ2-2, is DGGITQSPKYLFRKEGQNVTLSCEQNLNHDAMYWYRQDPGQGLRLIYYSQIVNDFQKGDIAEGYSVSREKKESFPLTVTSAQKNPTAFYLCASSIEAANTGELFFGEGSRLTVL.